A single sample is the source of the 18 T cell receptor beta chains below, sequenced in a study of shared clonotypes between healthy human individuals. The assay was immunoSEQ multiplex PCR, and TCRdb's table has in-frame clones only and misses some. Found here are around 690,000 clones, roughly 87% of them singletons; the top ten hold 30% to 40%. Sequenced: memory CD8+ T cells from PBMCs. The subset was: CD45RO+ cells pooled with CCR7-negative TemRA cells. These receptors originate from a man in his late teens or twenties in good health. Some clones in this sample may be carry-over from other donors' samples.

The chain employs TRBV7-9 and TRBJ1-1, with 8 bases identical to TRBD1. CDR3 size: 19 residues. CDR1 and CDR2 (germline): SEHNR, FQNEAQ (reference sequence). V gave up 0 bases and J gave up 3 bases; unmatched junction bases: 15. The CDR3: CASSLASWGTGEADTEAFF. DNA of the CDR3: TGTGCCAGCAGCTTAGCGTCTTGGGGGACAGGTGAGGCGGACACTGAAGCTTTCTTT.

This sequence joins TRBV5-1 and TRBJ2-7; tentative D call: TRBD1 (6 bases). This CDR3 has 16 residues. Germline V gene sequence: CDR1 SGHRS, CDR2 YFSETQ. Between the trimmed V and J ends, which lost 3 bases and 7 bases, there was a span of 23 bases. The CDR3 DNA reads as TGCGCCAGCAGCTGGACCGGGACAATGGGATCGGGGGAGCAGTACTTC. It is translated as CASSWTGTMGSGEQYF.

The rearrangement uses TRBV27 and TRBJ2-7; 10 bases match TRBD1. Germline-derived CDR1 and CDR2 are MNHEY and SMNVEV (reference sequence). The CDR3 runs 14 residues. J was trimmed by 7 bases and V by 6 bases; bases with no gene match: 9. The CDR3 DNA reads TGTGCCAGCAGCATCCGACAGGGGGCGGGGGAGCAGTACTTC. Its protein product is CASSIRQGAGEQYF.

This chain links TRBV6-1 with TRBJ1-2, with D possibly TRBD1 on 6 matching bases. V was shortened by 4 bases and J by 4 bases, with 19 bases between the two germline ends. Germline CDR1 and CDR2: MNHNS and SASEGT. The CDR3 has 16 residues. The CDR3 here is CASSVFPDSPIYGYTF. Written as DNA, the CDR3 is TGTGCCAGCAGTGTTTTTCCGGACAGTCCGATCTATGGCTACACCTTC.

The chain carries TRBV5-5 and TRBJ2-7; possibly TRBD1 or TRBD2 for D (6 bases each). From germline, CDR1 is SGHKS and CDR2 YYEKEE (reference sequence). V lost 4 bases, J lost 3 bases, and 17 bases lay in between. CDR3 length equals 15 residues. CDR3 DNA: TGTGCCAGCAGCCAGGGGAGGACCCCACACTACGAGCAGTACTTC. It translates to CASSQGRTPHYEQYF.

The J gene is TRBJ2-7, the V gene TRBV27; 10 bases agree with TRBD1. Looked up from germline, CDR1 is MNHEY and CDR2 is SMNVEV (reference sequence). Trimming cost V 6 bases and J 5 bases; bases outside gene matches: 7. The CDR3 covers 14 residues. CDR3 sequence: CASSTTGGLDEQYF. CDR3 nucleotide sequence: TGTGCCAGCAGCACGACAGGGGGCCTTGACGAGCAGTACTTC.

V gene TRBV10-2 combines with J gene TRBJ2-7, with 10 nucleotides matching TRBD1. The CDR3 loop spans 17 amino acids. V dropped 0 bases and J dropped 1; count of bases not matched to a gene: 6. Looked up from germline, CDR1 is WSHSY and CDR2 is SAAADI. For the CDR3, the DNA is TGCGCCAGCAGTGAGTCTGGGGACAGGGGAAAATCCTACGAGCAGTACTTC. Amino acid sequence: CASSESGDRGKSYEQYF.

The V gene is TRBV5-5, the J gene TRBJ2-7; D remains unclear. Germline V gene sequence: CDR1 SGHKS, CDR2 YYEKEE (reference sequence). The CDR3 sequence is 14 residues long. V lost 4 bases to trimming and J lost 2 bases, with 13 bases between them. CDR3 DNA sequence: TGTGCCAGCAGCCAGGAAGGCACCACCTACGAGCAGTACTTC. Its protein product is CASSQEGTTYEQYF.

This clone was seen at least ten times. CDR3 nucleotides: TGCGCCAGCAGCTCCGACAGCAACACCGGGGAGCTGTTTTTT. Protein product: CASSSDSNTGELFF. This rearrangement joins TRBV5-1 to TRBJ2-2; a weak D match, TRBD1 (5 bases). Germline loops: CDR1 SGHRS, CDR2 YFSETQ. Between the trimmed V and J ends, which lost 3 bases and 2 bases, there was a span of 8 bases. This CDR3 is 14 amino acids long.

This clone was recorded once. The CDR3 protein is CASSDKDRVFDGYTF. Written as DNA, the CDR3 is TGTGCCAGCAGTGACAAGGACAGGGTCTTCGATGGCTACACCTTC. The chain couples TRBV25-1 to TRBJ1-2; the match to TRBD1 covers 8 bases. CDR3 size: 15 residues. Germline values: CDR1 MGHDK, CDR2 SYGVNS. Trimming removed 3 bases from V and 6 bases from J; junction bases left unmatched: 9.

V and J are TRBV4-3 and TRBJ2-7; possible D gene TRBD1, 5 bases. The V end lost 2 bases, the J end lost 3 bases, and 11 bases lay between the germline ends. The CDR3 sequence is 14 residues long. The germline V gene encodes CDR1 LGHNA and CDR2 YSLEER. This CDR3 is CASSQSQGSYEQYF. The DNA of the CDR3 is TGCGCCAGCAGCCAAAGCCAGGGTAGCTACGAGCAGTACTTC.

This chain uses TRBV27 with TRBJ2-7; 7 nucleotides align to TRBD2. The CDR3 loop spans 15 amino acids. The V and J ends lost 10 bases and 4 bases, in that order; junction bases with no gene match: 16. The germline gives CDR1 MNHEY, CDR2 SMNVEV (reference sequence). The CDR3 loop reads CATGWAPSGLYEQYF. As DNA, the CDR3 is TGTGCCACCGGGTGGGCCCCTAGCGGCCTTTACGAGCAGTACTTC.

The rearrangement links TRBV27 to TRBJ2-1, with 7 positions matching TRBD2. CDR1 and CDR2 (germline): MNHEY, SMNVEV (reference sequence). Germline trimming cut 5 bases from V and 10 bases from J; bases unmatched to any gene: 5. CDR3 size: 12 residues. This CDR3 reads CASSGLEVEQFF. The DNA for the CDR3 is TGTGCCAGCAGTGGACTAGAAGTAGAGCAGTTCTTC.

The chain recombines TRBV27 with TRBJ2-7, with unresolved D. Trimming cost V 8 bases and J 2 bases, with 7 bases left between them. The CDR3 has 11 amino acids. Germline lookup yields CDR1 MNHEY and CDR2 SMNVEV (reference sequence). CDR3 sequence reads: CASGITYEQYF. The CDR3 DNA reads TGTGCCAGCGGAATTACCTACGAGCAGTACTTC.

The count of this clone is one. The gene calls are TRBV10-2 and TRBJ2-1; D not resolved. Trimming pared 3 bases from V and 0 bases from J, leaving 3 bases between. From germline, CDR1 is WSHSY and CDR2 SAAADI. This CDR3 is 13 amino acids long. The CDR3 protein is CASSESSYNEQFF. As DNA, the CDR3 is TGCGCCAGCAGTGAAAGCTCCTACAATGAGCAGTTCTTC.

The chain couples TRBV4-1 to TRBJ2-7, with 8 bases that match TRBD1. There are 17 residues in the CDR3. From germline, CDR1 is MGHRA and CDR2 YSYEKL. V was pared by 1 base and J by 4 bases, with 12 bases of the junction left unmatched. Here the CDR3 DNA reads TGCGCCAGCAGCCAAGCCGCTCGGGGGACAGGAATATACGAGCAGTACTTC. It translates to CASSQAARGTGIYEQYF.

This clone was detected only once. The V and J genes are TRBV6-1 and TRBJ2-7; D not certain. The CDR3 runs to 15 residues. CDR1 and CDR2 (germline): MNHNS, SASEGT. Trimming shortened V by 2 bases and J by 2 bases, and 13 bases separated the two germline ends. The CDR3 DNA reads TGTGCCAGCAGTGAAATGCGGTTATTAACCTACGAGCAGTACTTC. Translation gives CASSEMRLLTYEQYF.

The chain employs TRBV7-9 and TRBJ2-1, with D perhaps matching TRBD1 (6 bases). Germline assignment: CDR1 SEHNR and CDR2 FQNEAQ (reference sequence). Trimming left V 0 bases short and J 8 bases short, with 17 bases between. The CDR3 is 16 amino acids. CDR3 nucleotide sequence: TGTGCCAGCAGCTTAGCGGGGGCTAGAGTAAATGATGAGCAGTTCTTC. The encoded protein is CASSLAGARVNDEQFF. The full variable domain, in which reference TRBV7-9 and TRBJ2-1 provide the parts outside the CDR3, is DTGVSQNPRHKITKRGQNVTFRCDPISEHNRLYWYRQTLGQGPEFLTYFQNEAQLEKSRLLSDRFSAERPKGSFSTLEIQRTEQGDSAMYLCASSLAGARVNDEQFFGPGTRLTVL.